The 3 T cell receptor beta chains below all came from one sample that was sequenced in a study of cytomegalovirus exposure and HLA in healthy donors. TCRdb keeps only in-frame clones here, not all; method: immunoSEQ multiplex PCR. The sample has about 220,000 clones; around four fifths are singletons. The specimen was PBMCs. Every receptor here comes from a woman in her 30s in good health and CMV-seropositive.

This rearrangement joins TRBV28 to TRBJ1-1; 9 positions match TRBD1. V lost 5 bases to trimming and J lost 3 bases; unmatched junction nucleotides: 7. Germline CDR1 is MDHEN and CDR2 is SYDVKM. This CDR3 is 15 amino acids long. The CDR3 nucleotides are TGTGCCAGCAGTCCGCGGGACAGGGCGGACACTGAAGCTTTCTTT. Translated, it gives CASSPRDRADTEAFF.

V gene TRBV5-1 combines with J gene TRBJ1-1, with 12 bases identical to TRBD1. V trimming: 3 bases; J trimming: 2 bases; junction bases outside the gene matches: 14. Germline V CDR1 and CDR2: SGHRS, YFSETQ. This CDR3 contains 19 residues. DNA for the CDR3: TGCGCCAGCAGCTGGGACAGGGGGCGAATCGGCCGGGGAAACACTGAAGCTTTCTTT. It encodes CASSWDRGRIGRGNTEAFF.

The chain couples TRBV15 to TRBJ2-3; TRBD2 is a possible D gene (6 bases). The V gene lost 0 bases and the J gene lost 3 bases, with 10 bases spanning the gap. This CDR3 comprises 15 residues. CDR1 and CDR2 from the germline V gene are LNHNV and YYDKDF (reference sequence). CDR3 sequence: CATSREGLSTDTQYF. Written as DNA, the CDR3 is TGTGCCACCAGCAGAGAGGGACTCAGTACAGATACGCAGTATTTT. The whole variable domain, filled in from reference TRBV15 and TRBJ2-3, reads DAMVIQNPRYQVTQFGKPVTLSCSQTLNHNVMYWYQQKSSQAPKLLFHYYDKDFNNEADTPDNFQSRRPNTSFCFLDIRSPGLGDTAMYLCATSREGLSTDTQYFGPGTRLTVL.